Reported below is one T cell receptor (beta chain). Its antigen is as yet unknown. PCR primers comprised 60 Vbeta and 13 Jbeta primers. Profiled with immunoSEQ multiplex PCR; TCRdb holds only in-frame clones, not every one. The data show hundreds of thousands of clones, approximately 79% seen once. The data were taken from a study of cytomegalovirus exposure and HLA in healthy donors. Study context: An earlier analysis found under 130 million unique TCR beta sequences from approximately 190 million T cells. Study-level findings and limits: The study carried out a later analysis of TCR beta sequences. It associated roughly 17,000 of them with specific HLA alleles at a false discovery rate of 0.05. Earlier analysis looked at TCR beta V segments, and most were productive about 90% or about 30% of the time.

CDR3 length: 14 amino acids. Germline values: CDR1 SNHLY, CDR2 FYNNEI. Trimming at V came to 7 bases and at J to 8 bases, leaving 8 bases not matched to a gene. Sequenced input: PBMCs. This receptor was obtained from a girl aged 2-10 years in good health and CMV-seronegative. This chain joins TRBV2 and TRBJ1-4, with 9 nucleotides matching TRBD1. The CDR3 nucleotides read TGTGCCAGCATATGGGACAGGGAAGGAGAAAAACTGTTTTTT. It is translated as CASIWDREGEKLFF.